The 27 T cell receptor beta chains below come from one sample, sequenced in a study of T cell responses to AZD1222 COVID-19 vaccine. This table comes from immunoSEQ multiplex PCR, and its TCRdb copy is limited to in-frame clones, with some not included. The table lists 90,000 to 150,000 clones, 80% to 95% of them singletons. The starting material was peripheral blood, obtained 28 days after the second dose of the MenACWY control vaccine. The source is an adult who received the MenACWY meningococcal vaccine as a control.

CDR3 residues: CASSQPGEAPRYGANVLTF. CDR3 DNA: TGTGCCAGCAGCCAGCCGGGGGAGGCCCCTCGTTATGGGGCCAACGTCCTGACTTTC. The genes are TRBV3-1 (or the pseudogene TRBV3-2) and TRBJ2-6; possibly TRBD2 for D (6 bases). Trimming removed 3 bases at V and 3 bases at J, with 21 bases between. The CDR3 consists of 19 residues. CDR1 is LGHDT, CDR2 YNNKEL, per germline (reference sequence).

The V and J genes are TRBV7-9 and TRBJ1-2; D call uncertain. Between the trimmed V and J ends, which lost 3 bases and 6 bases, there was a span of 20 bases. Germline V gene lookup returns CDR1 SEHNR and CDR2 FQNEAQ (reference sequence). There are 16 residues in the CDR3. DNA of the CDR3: TGTGCCAGCAGCTTGGCCCGGGGAGAGGTTTTGGATGGCTACACCTTC. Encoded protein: CASSLARGEVLDGYTF.

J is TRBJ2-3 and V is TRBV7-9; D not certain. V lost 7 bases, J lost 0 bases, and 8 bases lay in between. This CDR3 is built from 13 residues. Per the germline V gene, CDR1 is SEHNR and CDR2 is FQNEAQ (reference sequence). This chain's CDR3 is CASKGGSTDTQYF. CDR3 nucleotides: TGTGCCAGCAAGGGCGGAAGCACAGATACGCAGTATTTT.

CDR3 coding DNA: TGTGCCAGCAGCTCGCAGGGTAGCACCTACGAGCAGTACGTC. It encodes CASSSQGSTYEQYV. J is TRBJ2-7 and V is TRBV7-8; a possible D gene is TRBD1 (5 bases). Germline V lookup: CDR1 SGHVS, CDR2 FQNEAQ. This CDR3 has 14 residues. Deletions cut 4 bases from V and 2 bases from J, with 12 bases between.

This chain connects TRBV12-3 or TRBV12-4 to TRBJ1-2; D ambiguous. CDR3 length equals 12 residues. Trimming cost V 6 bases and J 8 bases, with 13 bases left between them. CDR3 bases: TGTGCCAGCAGACCCCTCCTCGGGGGCTACACCTTC. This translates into CASRPLLGGYTF.

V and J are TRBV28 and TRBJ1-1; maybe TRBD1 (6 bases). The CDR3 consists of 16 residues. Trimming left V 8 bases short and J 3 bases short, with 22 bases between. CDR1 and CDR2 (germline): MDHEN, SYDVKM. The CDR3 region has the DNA TGTGCCAGCGTACCTCAACTACAGGGCTGGGACACTGAAGCTTTCTTT. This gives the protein CASVPQLQGWDTEAFF. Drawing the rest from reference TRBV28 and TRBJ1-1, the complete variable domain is DVKVTQSSRYLVKRTGEKVFLECVQDMDHENMFWYRQDPGLGLRLIYFSYDVKMKEKGDIPEGYSVSREKKERFSLILESASTNQTSMYLCASVPQLQGWDTEAFFGQGTRLTVV.

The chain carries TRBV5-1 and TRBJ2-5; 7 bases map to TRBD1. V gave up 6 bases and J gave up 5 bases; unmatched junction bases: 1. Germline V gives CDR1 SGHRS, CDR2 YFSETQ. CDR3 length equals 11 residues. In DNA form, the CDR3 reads TGCGCCAGCACGACAGGGGAGACCCAGTACTTC. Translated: CASTTGETQYF.

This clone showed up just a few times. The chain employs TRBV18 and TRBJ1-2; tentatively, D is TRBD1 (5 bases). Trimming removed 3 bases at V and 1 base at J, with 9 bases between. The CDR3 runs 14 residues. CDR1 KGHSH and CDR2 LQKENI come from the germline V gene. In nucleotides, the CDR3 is TGTGCCAGCTCACCGCCGACAGTTAACTATGGCTACACCTTC. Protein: CASSPPTVNYGYTF. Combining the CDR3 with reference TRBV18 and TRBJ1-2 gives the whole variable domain NAGVMQNPRHLVRRRGQEARLRCSPMKGHSHVYWYRQLPEEGLKFMVYLQKENIIDESGMPKERFSAEFPKEGPSILRIQQVVRGDSAAYFCASSPPTVNYGYTFGSGTRLTVV.

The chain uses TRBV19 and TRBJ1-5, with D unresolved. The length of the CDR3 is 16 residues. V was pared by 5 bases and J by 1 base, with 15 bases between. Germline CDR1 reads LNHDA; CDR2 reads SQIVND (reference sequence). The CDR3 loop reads CASSSETSLSNQPQHF. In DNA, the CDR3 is TGTGCCAGTAGTTCGGAAACATCCTTGAGCAATCAGCCCCAGCATTTT.

CDR3: CAWSVRTGVNTEAFF. DNA of the CDR3: TGTGCCTGGAGTGTACGAACAGGAGTGAACACTGAAGCTTTCTTT. This chain uses TRBV30 with TRBJ1-1; D is possibly TRBD1 (5 bases). CDR3 length: 15 amino acids. Trimming left V 0 bases short and J 0 bases short, with 11 bases between. Germline values: CDR1 GTSNPN, CDR2 SVGIG (reference sequence).

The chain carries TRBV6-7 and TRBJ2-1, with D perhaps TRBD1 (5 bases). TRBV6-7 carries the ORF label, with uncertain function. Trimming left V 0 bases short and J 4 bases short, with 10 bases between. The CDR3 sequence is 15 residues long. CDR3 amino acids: CASSYSNAGYNEQFF. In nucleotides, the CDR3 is TGTGCCAGCAGTTACTCGAATGCAGGGTACAATGAGCAGTTCTTC.

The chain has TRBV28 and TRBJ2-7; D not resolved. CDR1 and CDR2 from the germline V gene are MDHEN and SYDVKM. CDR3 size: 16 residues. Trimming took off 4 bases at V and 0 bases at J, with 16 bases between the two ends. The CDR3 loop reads CASSSTPRVSSYEQYF. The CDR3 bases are TGTGCCAGCAGTTCAACCCCTAGGGTAAGCTCCTACGAGCAGTACTTC.

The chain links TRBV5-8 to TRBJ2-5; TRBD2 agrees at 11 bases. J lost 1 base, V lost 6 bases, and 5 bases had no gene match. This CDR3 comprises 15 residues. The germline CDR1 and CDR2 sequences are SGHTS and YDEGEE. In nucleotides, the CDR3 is TGTGCCAGCAATCCACTAGCGGGGGCCCAAGAGACCCAGTACTTC. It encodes CASNPLAGAQETQYF. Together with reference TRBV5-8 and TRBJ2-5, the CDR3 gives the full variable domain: EAGVTQSPTHLIKTRGQQATLRCSPISGHTSVYWYQQALGLGLQFLLWYDEGEERNRGNFPPRFSGRQFPNYSSELNVNALELEDSALYLCASNPLAGAQETQYFGPGTRLLVL.

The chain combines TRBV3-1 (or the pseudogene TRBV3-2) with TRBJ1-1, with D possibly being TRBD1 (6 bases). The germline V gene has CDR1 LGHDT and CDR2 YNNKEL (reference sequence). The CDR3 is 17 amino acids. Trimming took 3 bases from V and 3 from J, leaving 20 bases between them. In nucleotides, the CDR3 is TGTGCCAGCAGCCATACAGAATGGGGGCGCTGGGACACTGAAGCTTTCTTT. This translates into CASSHTEWGRWDTEAFF.

In nucleotides, the CDR3 is TGCGCCAGCAGCCCGGACCCCAGCAGGGGAGAAACTGAAGCTTTCTTT. Translation: CASSPDPSRGETEAFF. The gene calls are TRBV4-1 and TRBJ1-1; a possible D gene is TRBD1 (6 bases). The V end was cut by 4 bases, the J end by 5 bases, with 20 bases between. Germline V lookup: CDR1 MGHRA, CDR2 YSYEKL. This CDR3 is 16 amino acids long.

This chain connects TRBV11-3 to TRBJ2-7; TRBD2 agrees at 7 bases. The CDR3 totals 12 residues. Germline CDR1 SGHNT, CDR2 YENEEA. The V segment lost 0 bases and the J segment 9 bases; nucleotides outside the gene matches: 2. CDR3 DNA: TGTGCCAGCAGCTTAGATCGGGGGGTGCAGTACTTC. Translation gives CASSLDRGVQYF.

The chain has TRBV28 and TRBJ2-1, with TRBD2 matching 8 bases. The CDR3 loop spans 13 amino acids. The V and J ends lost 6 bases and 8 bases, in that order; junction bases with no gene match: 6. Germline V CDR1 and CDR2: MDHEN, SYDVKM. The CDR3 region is CASSLAGGDEQFF. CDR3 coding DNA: TGTGCCAGCAGCCTAGCGGGTGGGGATGAGCAGTTCTTC.

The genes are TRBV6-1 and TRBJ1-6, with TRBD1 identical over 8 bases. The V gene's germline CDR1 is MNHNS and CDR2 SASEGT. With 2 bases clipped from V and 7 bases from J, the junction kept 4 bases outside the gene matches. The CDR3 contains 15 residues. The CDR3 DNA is TGTGCCAGCAGTGAACAAGACAGGGGAAATTCACCCCTCCACTTT. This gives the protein CASSEQDRGNSPLHF.

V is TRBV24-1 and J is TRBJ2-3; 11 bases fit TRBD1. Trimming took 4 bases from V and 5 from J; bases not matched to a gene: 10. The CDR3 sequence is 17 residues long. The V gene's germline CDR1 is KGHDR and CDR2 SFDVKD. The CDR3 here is CATSDPGQGAFGDTQYF. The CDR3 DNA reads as TGTGCCACCAGTGACCCTGGACAGGGGGCTTTCGGAGATACGCAGTATTTT.

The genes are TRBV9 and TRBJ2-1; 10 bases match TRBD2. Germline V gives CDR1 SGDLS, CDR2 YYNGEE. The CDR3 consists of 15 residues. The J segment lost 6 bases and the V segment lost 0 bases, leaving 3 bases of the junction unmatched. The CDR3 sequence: CASSVASGGPNEQFF. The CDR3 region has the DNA TGTGCCAGCAGCGTAGCTAGCGGGGGACCCAATGAGCAGTTCTTC.

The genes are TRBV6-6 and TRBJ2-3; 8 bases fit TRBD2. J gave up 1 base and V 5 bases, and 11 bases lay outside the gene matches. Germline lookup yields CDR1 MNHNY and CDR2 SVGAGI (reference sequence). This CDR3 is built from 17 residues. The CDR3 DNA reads TGTGCCAGCAGTCCCAACTTAGCGGGGTACCGCACAGATACGCAGTATTTT. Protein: CASSPNLAGYRTDTQYF.

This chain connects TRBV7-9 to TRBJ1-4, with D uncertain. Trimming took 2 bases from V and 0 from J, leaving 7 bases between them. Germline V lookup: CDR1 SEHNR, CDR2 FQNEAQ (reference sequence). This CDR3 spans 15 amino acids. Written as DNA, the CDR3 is TGTGCCAGCAGCTTATACGGTGCAACTAATGAAAAACTGTTTTTT. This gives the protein CASSLYGATNEKLFF.

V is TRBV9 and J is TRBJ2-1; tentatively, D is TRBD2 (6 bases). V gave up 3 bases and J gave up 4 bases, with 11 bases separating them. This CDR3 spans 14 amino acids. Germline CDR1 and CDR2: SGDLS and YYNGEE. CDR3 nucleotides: TGTGCCAGCAGCGCCGGGGGAGCATACAATGAGCAGTTCTTC. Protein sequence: CASSAGGAYNEQFF.

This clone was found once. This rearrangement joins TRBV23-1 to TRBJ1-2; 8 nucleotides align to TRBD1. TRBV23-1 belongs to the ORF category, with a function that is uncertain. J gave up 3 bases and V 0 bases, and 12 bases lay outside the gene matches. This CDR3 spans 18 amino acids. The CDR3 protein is CASSQSGTGGVSYYGYTF. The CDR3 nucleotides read TGCGCCAGCAGTCAATCGGGGACAGGTGGTGTTTCCTACTATGGCTACACCTTC.

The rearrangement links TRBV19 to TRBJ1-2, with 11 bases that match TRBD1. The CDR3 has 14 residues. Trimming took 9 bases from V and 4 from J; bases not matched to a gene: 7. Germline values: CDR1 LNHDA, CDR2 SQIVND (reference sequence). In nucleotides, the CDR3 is TGTGCCAGCACATCCGGGACAGGGGGCTATGGCTACACCTTC. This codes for CASTSGTGGYGYTF.

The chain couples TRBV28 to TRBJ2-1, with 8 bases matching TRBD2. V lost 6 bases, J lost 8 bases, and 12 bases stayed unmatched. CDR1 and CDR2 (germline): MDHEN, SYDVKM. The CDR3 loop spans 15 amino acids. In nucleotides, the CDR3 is TGTGCCAGCAGCCCACAGCGGGAGCTTATCCATGAGCAGTTCTTC. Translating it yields CASSPQRELIHEQFF.

This chain's CDR3 is CARSDSHNEQFF. CDR3 nucleotides: TGCGCCAGATCGGACAGTCACAATGAGCAGTTCTTC. This chain connects TRBV23-1 to TRBJ2-1, with D perhaps TRBD1 (6 bases). TRBV23-1 counts as an open reading frame of uncertain function. The V end lost 9 bases, the J end lost 5 bases, and 11 bases lay between the germline ends. CDR3 length equals 12 residues.